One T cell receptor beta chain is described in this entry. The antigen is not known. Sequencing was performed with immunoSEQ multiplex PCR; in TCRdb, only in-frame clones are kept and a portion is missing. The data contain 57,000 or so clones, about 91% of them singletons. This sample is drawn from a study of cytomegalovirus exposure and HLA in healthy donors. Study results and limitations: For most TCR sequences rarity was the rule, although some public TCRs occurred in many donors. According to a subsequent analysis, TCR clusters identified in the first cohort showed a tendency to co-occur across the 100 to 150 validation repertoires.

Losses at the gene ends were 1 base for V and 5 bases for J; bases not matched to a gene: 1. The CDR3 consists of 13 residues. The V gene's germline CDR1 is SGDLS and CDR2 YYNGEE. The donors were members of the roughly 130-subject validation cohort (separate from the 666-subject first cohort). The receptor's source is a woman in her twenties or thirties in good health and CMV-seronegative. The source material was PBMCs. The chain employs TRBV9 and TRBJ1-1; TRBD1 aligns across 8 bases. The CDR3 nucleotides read TGTGCCAGCAGCGTACAGGGGGCAACTGAAGCTTTCTTT. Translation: CASSVQGATEAFF.